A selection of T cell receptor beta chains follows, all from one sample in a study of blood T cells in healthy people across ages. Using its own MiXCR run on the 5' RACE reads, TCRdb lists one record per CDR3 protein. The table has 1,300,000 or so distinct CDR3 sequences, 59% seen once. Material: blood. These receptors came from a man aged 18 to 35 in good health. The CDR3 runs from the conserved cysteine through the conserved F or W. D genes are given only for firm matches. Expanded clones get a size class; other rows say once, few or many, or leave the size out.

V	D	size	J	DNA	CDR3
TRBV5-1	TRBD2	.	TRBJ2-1	TGCGCCAGCAGCTTTGAGGGACTAGCGGGAGTAACCTACAATGAGCAGTTCTTC	CASSFEGLAGVTYNEQFF
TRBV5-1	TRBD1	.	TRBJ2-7	TGCGCCAGCAGCACCAGAACAGGGGTCTCGGGCTACGAGCAGTACTTC	CASSTRTGVSGYEQYF
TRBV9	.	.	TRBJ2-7	TGTGCCAGCAGCGTAGATGAGGGAAGGGGCGAGCAGTACTTC	CASSVDEGRGEQYF
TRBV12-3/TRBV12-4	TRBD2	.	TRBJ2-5	TGTGCCAGCAGTTTACTGTTCCACTGTCTTTGCGGGGGAACCGGCCTTGGGGAGACCCAGTACTTC	CASSLLFHCLCGGTGLGETQYF
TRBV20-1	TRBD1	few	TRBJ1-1	TGCAGTGCTAGAGAGGGACAGTGGGTCACTGAAGCTTTCTTT	CSAREGQWVTEAFF
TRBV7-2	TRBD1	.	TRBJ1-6	TGTGCCAGCAGCTCGGTGACAGGGAGCTCCTATAATTCACCCCTCCACTTT	CASSSVTGSSYNSPLHF
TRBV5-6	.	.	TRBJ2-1	TGTGCCAGCAGCTTGAGTTGGGGGGCAGCTTCTGAGCAGTTTTTC	CASSLSWGAASEQFF
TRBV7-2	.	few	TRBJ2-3	TGTGCCAGCAGCCTAGGGGACTTCACAGATACGCAGTATTTT	CASSLGDFTDTQYF
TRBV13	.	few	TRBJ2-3	TGTGCCAGCAGCTGGGGCACCTCAACTAGCACAGATACGCAGTATTTT	CASSWGTSTSTDTQYF
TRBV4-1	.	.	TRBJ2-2	TGCGCCAGCAGCCAAGACACGGCCGGGGGGCTGTTTTTT	CASSQDTAGGLFF
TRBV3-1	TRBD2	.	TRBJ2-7	TGTGCCAGCGCGAGCGGGAGGAGGGGCGAGCAGTACTTC	CASASGRRGEQYF
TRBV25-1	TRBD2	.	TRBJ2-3	TGTGCCAGCAGAGGAGGACTAGTTGCAGATACGCAGTATTTT	CASRGGLVADTQYF
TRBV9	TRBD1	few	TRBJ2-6	TGTGCCAGCACCGAACGATGGCAGGGGGCGCCTGGGGCCAACGTCCTGACTTTC	CASTERWQGAPGANVLTF
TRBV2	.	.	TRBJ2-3	TGTGCCAGCAGCCTGGCTGACAGCACAGATACGCAGTATTTT	CASSLADSTDTQYF
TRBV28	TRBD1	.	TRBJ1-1	TGTGCCAGCAGGACAGGGAGGATGAACACTGAAGCTTTCTTT	CASRTGRMNTEAFF
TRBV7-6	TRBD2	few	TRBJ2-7	TGTGCCAGCAGCTATAGTCCGATAGCGGGGGGCCGGACAAAATACGAGCAGTACTTC	CASSYSPIAGGRTKYEQYF
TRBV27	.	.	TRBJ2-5	TGTGCCAGCAGTCGTACAGGGTTCGAGACCCAGTACTTC	CASSRTGFETQYF
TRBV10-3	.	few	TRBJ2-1	TGTGCCATCAGTGATACGAGAAATAGCGGAAATGAGCAGTTCTTC	CAISDTRNSGNEQFF
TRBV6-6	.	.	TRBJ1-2	TGTGCCAGCAACAACAGGGAATATGGCTACACCTTC	CASNNREYGYTF
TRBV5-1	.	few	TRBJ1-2	TGCGCCAGCAGCTTGGGGGGACAACGAGGCTACACCTTC	CASSLGGQRGYTF
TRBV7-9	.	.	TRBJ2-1	TGTGCCAGCAGCCCCCTCGGGGGCATCTACAATGAGCAGTTCTTC	CASSPLGGIYNEQFF
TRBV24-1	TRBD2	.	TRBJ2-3	TGTGCCCCGGGGACTAGCGGTGAGGATACGCAGTATTTT	CAPGTSGEDTQYF
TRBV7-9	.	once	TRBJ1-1	TGTGCCAGCAGCCCCCGAAGCGGGGCCACTGAAGCTTTCTTT	CASSPRSGATEAFF
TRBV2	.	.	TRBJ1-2	TGTGCCAGCAGTGACTTAGGCGGCCGATTACCGAACTATGGCTACACCTTC	CASSDLGGRLPNYGYTF
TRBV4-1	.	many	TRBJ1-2	TGCGCCAGCAGCCAAGAACCGGGGAAGGGCCCGTATCACTATGGCTACACCTTC	CASSQEPGKGPYHYGYTF
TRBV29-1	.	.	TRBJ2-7	TGCAGCGTTGGAGGGTCTAGCTCCTACAATGAGCAGTACTTC	CSVGGSSSYNEQYF
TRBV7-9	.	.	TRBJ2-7	TGTGCCAGCAGCCCGACGATCTACGAGCAGTACTTC	CASSPTIYEQYF
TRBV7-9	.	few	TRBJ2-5	TGTGCCAGCAGCTTAGAGGACTTTATCATGTACTTC	CASSLEDFIMYF
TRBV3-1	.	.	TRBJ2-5	TGTGCCAGCAGCCATCTGGGGGTCCAAGAGACCCAGTACTTC	CASSHLGVQETQYF
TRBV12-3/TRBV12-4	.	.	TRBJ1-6	TGTGCCAGCAGTCTATTCGGGGAGTCACCCCTCCACTTT	CASSLFGESPLHF
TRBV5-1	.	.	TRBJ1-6	TGCGCCAGCAGCTTGAACGTAGACAGCAATTCACCCCTCCACTTT	CASSLNVDSNSPLHF
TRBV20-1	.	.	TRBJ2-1	TGCAGTGCTAGCTTCAGGGGCAATGAGCAGTTCTTC	CSASFRGNEQFF
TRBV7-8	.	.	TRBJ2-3	TGTGCCAGCAGCTCCCCCCCTGGGCATGAAGGAGATACGCAGTATTTT	CASSSPPGHEGDTQYF
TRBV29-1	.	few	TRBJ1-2	TGCAGCGCCCTACTGAGGGGGGCCCCCTATGGCTACACCTTC	CSALLRGAPYGYTF